This T cell receptor (beta chain) came from a study of cytomegalovirus exposure and HLA in healthy donors (dated by TCRdb to about 2017). About the investigation overall: According to a later analysis, one platform produced both the roughly 130 validation repertoires and the 700 or so repertoires of the first cohort. The study aimed to test whether signatures of past pathogen exposure could be identified by cataloging public T cell receptors. Besides the first cohort of more than 650 subjects, a separate validation cohort made up of over 100 different subjects was used. To predict cytomegalovirus infection status, the study brought together high-throughput TCR immunosequencing, statistical association of individual TCRs with disease status, and machine learning. The study at large found these results: According to the authors, the approach could potentially be generalized to other disease states and immunological phenotypes. In vitro tests confirmed that a few of the cytomegalovirus-associated TCR beta chains recognize cytomegalovirus antigens. Across donors, most TCR sequences were observed very rarely, whereas some public TCRs were present in many individuals. A total of 150 to 200 TCR beta chains were listed by the study as associated with cytomegalovirus. In both the original and validation cohorts, the classifier was reported to diagnose cytomegalovirus status with high specificity and sensitivity. A later analysis had no HLA typing for the validation cohort, so co-occurrence there was scored across all 120 repertoires. Subsequent analysis determined that TCRs grouped into clusters in the first cohort also showed a tendency toward co-occurrence across the 130 or so validation repertoires, and 85% to 95% of cluster scores exceeded 0.

Taken from cysteine to phenylalanine, the CDR3 has 15 residues. Only the CDR3 region is kept as DNA, spanning 45 bases read in frame from base 1. CDR1 and CDR2 are read off the germline V gene as SGHNT and YENEEA. Trimming removed 1 base from V and 2 bases from J, leaving 12 bases between the germline ends. Libraries were built with the immunoSEQ multiplex PCR assay. On the authors' methods: To diagnose cytomegalovirus status from the catalog of TCR beta chain sequences, a statistical classification framework was built. Sourced from immuneACCESS, this table was stored by TCRdb with only in-frame sequences that have V and J called. A share of the clones is absent; for the studies checked, an unresolved V gene accounts for under half, and the remainder has no known explanation. V and J calls and clone size are as listed in that table; D and trimming were resolved from the DNA. For this sample there are roughly 270,000 clones; 88% appear just once. In total, the top ten clones hold approximately 0.9% of the sample.

On this clone: Its antigen is still unknown. No per-base quality is available; no much larger clone lies one base away.

Separate from the roughly 650-subject first cohort, the validation cohort of over 90 subjects was the group to which the donors belonged. Source material: PBMCs. The chain is encoded by TRBV11-3 joined to TRBJ2-7, and perhaps TRBD2 as D gene, on 7 matching bases. The sequence was collected from a woman under 30 in good health and CMV-seronegative. The CDR3 here reads CASSLAGGGPYEQYF. The nucleotide sequence is given as TGTGCCAGCAGCTTAGCCGGCGGGGGCCCCTACGAGCAGTACTTC. Here the CDR3 is joined to the reference TRBV11-3 and TRBJ2-7 genes, and the full variable domain is: EAGVVQSPRYKIIEKKQPVAFWCNPISGHNTLYWYLQNLGQGPELLIRYENEEAVDDSQLPKDRFSAERLKGVDSTLKIQPAELGDSAVYLCASSLAGGGPYEQYFGPGTRLTVT.